This T cell receptor beta chain was recovered during a study of identical twins. One entry per CDR3 protein results from TCRdb running MiXCR on the 5' RACE reads. The sample holds some 330,000 distinct CDR3 sequences; roughly 9% are singletons and the top ten take 8% to 10%. In its sample, this clonotype was seen a few times. What it recognizes is unknown. V lost 8 bases to trimming and J lost 3 bases, with 15 bases between them. This CDR3 has 14 amino acids. Germline V lookup: CDR1 SEHNR, CDR2 FQNEAQ (reference sequence). Whole-study results and caveats: Cross-sectional statistics underpinned the conclusions; the same donors were not followed. Twins showed weaker excess sharing in their beta out-of-frame sequences. Cord blood beta clonotypes present at high abundance carried fewer insertions; no such pattern appeared in memory repertoires.

Source material: naive T cells sorted from blood. The rearrangement links TRBV7-9 to TRBJ2-3; D unclear. The TCR sequence derives from a woman aged 50 to 60 in good health. The CDR3 region has the DNA TGTGCCAGCGAGGATGCCCAAGAGACAGATACGCAGTATTTT. It yields the protein CASEDAQETDTQYF.